This record looks at one TCR beta chain sequence and its context. This sample was included in a study of blood T cell repertoires in COVID-19. About the research overall: There were acute and convalescent COVID-19 samples, and they came from the United States, Italy and Spain.

Produced via immunoSEQ multiplex PCR; TCRdb's table is partial and in-frame only. This table has more than 200,000 clones, about 88% appearing once. The clonotype was recovered from a woman aged 50 to 65 with COVID-19, enrolled during active disease. The source material was peripheral blood.

CDR3 sequence reads: CASSSPGGANTGELFF. The CDR3 coding sequence is TGTGCCAGCAGTTCCCCGGGGGGGGCGAACACCGGGGAGCTGTTTTTT. The rearrangement joins TRBV27 to TRBJ2-2; TRBD2 matches at 8 bases. CDR3 length: 16 amino acids. V gave up 4 bases and J gave up 0 bases; unmatched junction bases: 4. Germline CDR1 reads MNHEY; CDR2 reads SMNVEV (reference sequence).